This TCR beta chain stems from a study of cytotoxic CD8 clonotypes in ibrutinib-treated CLL. The CDR3 is 11 residues long. Germline V gives CDR1 SGDLS, CDR2 YYNGEE. V lost 4 bases to trimming and J lost 9 bases, with 9 bases between them. Some clones are missing from TCRdb's copy, which holds only in-frame ones; the method was immunoSEQ multiplex PCR. The sample contains 14,000 or so clones, almost 65% of which appear only once. The chain joins TRBV9 to TRBJ2-3; D unresolved. Material: PBMCs, obtained before ibrutinib treatment. The sequence derives from a human donor with chronic lymphocytic leukemia. CDR3 in DNA: TGTGCCAGCAGCCTTTCCGAAACGCAGTATTTT. Protein sequence: CASSLSETQYF.